This entry lists 28 T cell receptor beta chains sequenced from one sample in a study of high-grade serous ovarian cancer treatment subgroups. The assay was immunoSEQ multiplex PCR, and TCRdb's table has in-frame clones only and misses some. The sample has approximately 40,000 clones, around three quarters seen once. Tumor samples were taken before definitive surgery or chemotherapy. Sequenced: tumor tissue. All receptors derive from a human donor with high-grade serous ovarian cancer.

The V gene is TRBV5-1, the J gene TRBJ1-1; maybe TRBD1 (5 bases). With 7 bases removed from V and 7 bases from J, the gap between germline ends came to 17 bases. This CDR3 contains 13 residues. Germline V gene sequence: CDR1 SGHRS, CDR2 YFSETQ. CDR3 coding DNA: TGCGCCAGCGGACCATCGGAAAGGGGTGAAGCTTTCTTT. Its protein is CASGPSERGEAFF.

This clone was recorded once. This sequence joins TRBV7-3 and TRBJ2-6, with TRBD2 matching 8 bases. This CDR3 is 18 amino acids long. V was clipped by 2 bases and J by 2 bases; unmatched bases: 8. CDR1 and CDR2 (germline): SGHTA, FQGTGA. The DNA of the CDR3 is TGTGCCAGCAGCTTACGGGGGGGGCAGCCCCCTGGGGCCAACGTCCTGACTTTC. The encoded protein is CASSLRGGQPPGANVLTF.

The V and J genes are TRBV11-3 and TRBJ1-2; D is perhaps TRBD1 (6 bases). V was pared by 4 bases and J by 2 bases, with 14 bases between. Looked up from germline, CDR1 is SGHNT and CDR2 is YENEEA. The CDR3 totals 15 residues. CDR3 coding DNA: TGTGCCAGCAGCTCGGAGGCAGGGGTAAACTATGGCTACACCTTC. Its protein product is CASSSEAGVNYGYTF. Based on the CDR3 plus reference TRBV11-3 and TRBJ1-2, the full variable domain is EAGVVQSPRYKIIEKKQPVAFWCNPISGHNTLYWYLQNLGQGPELLIRYENEEAVDDSQLPKDRFSAERLKGVDSTLKIQPAELGDSAVYLCASSSEAGVNYGYTFGSGTRLTVV.

The V and J genes are TRBV29-1 and TRBJ2-7, with 8 bases identical to TRBD2. V shed 4 bases and J 5 bases; nucleotides not matched to a gene: 13. The CDR3 loop spans 15 amino acids. In germline, CDR1 is SQVTM, CDR2 ANQGSEA. The CDR3 DNA sequence: TGCAGCGTTGTATTTCCCACAGCGGGACTAGACGAGCAGTACTTC. Protein sequence: CSVVFPTAGLDEQYF.

The V gene is TRBV6-5, the J gene TRBJ2-3; D gene uncertain. The V and J ends lost 2 bases and 4 bases respectively, with 7 bases between them. CDR3 size: 13 residues. CDR1 and CDR2 from the germline V gene are MNHEY and SVGAGI. DNA for the CDR3: TGTGCCAGCAGTTACCCGGAATCAGATACGCAGTATTTT. Its translation is CASSYPESDTQYF.

The chain couples TRBV7-2 to TRBJ1-4; a weak D match, TRBD1 (5 bases). Germline V gives CDR1 SGHTA, CDR2 FQGNSA. The V end was cut by 5 bases, the J end by 8 bases, with 15 bases between. The CDR3 is made up of 14 amino acids. The CDR3 region is CASSRPGPREKLFF. The DNA for the CDR3 is TGTGCCAGCAGCCGCCCGGGGCCGAGGGAAAAACTGTTTTTT.

As to this clone: The junction departs from germline at one end; a sequencing error may be responsible. This chain uses TRBV7-2 with TRBJ1-5; 9 positions agree with TRBD1. The germline V gene encodes CDR1 SGHTA and CDR2 FQGNSA. The CDR3 has 15 residues. DNA of the CDR3: TGTGCCAGCAGCTTTCTTACAGGGGGCAAACAGCCCCAGCATTTT. Protein sequence: CASSFLTGGKQPQHF.

The chain couples TRBV11-3 to TRBJ2-1, with 7 nucleotides matching TRBD2. This CDR3 is 15 amino acids long. V was clipped by 1 base and J by 7 bases; unmatched bases: 7. Looked up from germline, CDR1 is SGHNT and CDR2 is YENEEA. The CDR3, as DNA: TGTGCCAGCAGCTTAGGACTAGCAACTTGGAATGAGCAGTTCTTC. It encodes CASSLGLATWNEQFF.

The chain has TRBV6-5 and TRBJ1-5, with D tentatively TRBD1 (5 bases). V shed 2 bases and J shed 2 bases, with 10 bases lying between them. The CDR3 contains 15 residues. CDR1 is MNHEY and CDR2 is SVGAGI in the germline V gene. CDR3 nucleotides: TGTGCCAGCAGTTACCTGGGCAGGGGCAATCAGCCCCAGCATTTT. Amino acids: CASSYLGRGNQPQHF.

This sequence joins TRBV11-3 and TRBJ2-5; D gene uncertain. The CDR3 has 13 amino acids. Looked up from germline, CDR1 is SGHNT and CDR2 is YENEEA. The germline V and J ends were trimmed by 6 bases and 4 bases, with 12 bases remaining between them. The CDR3 coding sequence is TGTGCCAGCAGGAAGAGTAGGGTAGAGACCCAGTACTTC. Translating gives CASRKSRVETQYF.

The chain uses TRBV11-2 and TRBJ2-5; tentatively, D is TRBD1 (6 bases). The CDR3 extends over 15 amino acids. The germline V gene encodes CDR1 SGHAT and CDR2 FQNNGV. The ends were cut back, 5 bases at V and 7 bases at J, with 20 bases in the middle. CDR3 region: CASSPTRGMGGTQYF. CDR3 coding DNA: TGTGCCAGCAGCCCAACCAGGGGCATGGGCGGGACCCAGTACTTC.

The DNA of the CDR3 is TGTGCCAGCAGCTTAGGTTCGAGGGGGCGGTGGAACATTCAGTACTTC. It is translated as CASSLGSRGRWNIQYF. This sequence joins TRBV11-3 and TRBJ2-4; 7 positions match TRBD1. V lost 1 base and J lost 7; bases outside the gene matches: 10. This CDR3 region has 16 residues. CDR1 and CDR2 (germline): SGHNT, YENEEA.

This clone is categorized as medium-sized. This sequence joins TRBV27 and TRBJ1-5; D might be TRBD1 (5 bases). Germline assignment: CDR1 MNHEY and CDR2 SMNVEV (reference sequence). V shed 5 bases and J shed 4 bases, with 12 bases lying between them. CDR3 length equals 14 residues. The CDR3 nucleotides are TGTGCCAGCAGTGATCCAGGGTGGAATCAGCCCCAGCATTTT. This gives the protein CASSDPGWNQPQHF.

This sequence joins TRBV5-1 and TRBJ2-3; the D gene is possibly TRBD2 (5 bases). CDR3 length equals 15 residues. Trimming stripped 2 bases from V and 1 base from J, with 11 bases between. Germline values: CDR1 SGHRS, CDR2 YFSETQ. The CDR3 reads CASSFNHGGTDTQYF. The CDR3 coding sequence is TGCGCCAGCAGCTTCAATCACGGGGGCACAGATACGCAGTATTTT.

This chain uses TRBV6-5 with TRBJ2-7; 8 bases are shared with TRBD2. The CDR3 totals 12 residues. Germline V CDR1 and CDR2: MNHEY, SVGAGI. With V trimmed by 8 bases and J by 6 bases, 6 bases remained unmatched. The DNA of the CDR3 is TGTGCCAGCGTTGCGGGGGGCGGCGAGCAGTACTTC. The encoded protein is CASVAGGGEQYF.

There are a few counts of this clone. This chain links TRBV11-3 with TRBJ1-1, with D perhaps matching TRBD1 (6 bases). CDR3 length: 14 residues. Per germline, CDR1 SGHNT and CDR2 YENEEA. V was shortened by 5 bases and J by 4 bases, with 14 bases between the two germline ends. The DNA for the CDR3 is TGTGCCAGCAGCCCAACAGGGATCGGCACTGAAGCTTTCTTT. Translating gives CASSPTGIGTEAFF.

The rearrangement uses TRBV27 and TRBJ2-3; 9 nucleotides align to TRBD1. Per germline, CDR1 MNHEY and CDR2 SMNVEV (reference sequence). This CDR3 is 12 amino acids long. V dropped 5 bases and J dropped 10; count of bases not matched to a gene: 4. In nucleotides, the CDR3 is TGTGCCAGCAGTAACGACAGGGGGGCGCAGTATTTT. It encodes CASSNDRGAQYF.

The genes are TRBV2 and TRBJ1-1; D is possibly TRBD1 (6 bases). V was shortened by 6 bases and J by 10 bases, with 21 bases between the two germline ends. CDR1 and CDR2 (germline): SNHLY, FYNNEI. This CDR3 has 14 amino acids. The CDR3 here is CASSPGGGSPRAFF. The DNA of the CDR3 is TGTGCCAGCAGCCCGGGGGGGGGCTCCCCTCGAGCTTTCTTT.

This chain connects TRBV5-1 to TRBJ2-5; D remains unclear. CDR1 SGHRS and CDR2 YFSETQ come from the germline V gene. Trimming pared 6 bases from V and 3 bases from J, leaving 18 bases between. The CDR3 loop spans 15 amino acids. CDR3 sequence reads: CASNLLPTPEETQYF. The CDR3 DNA sequence: TGCGCCAGCAATCTGCTTCCTACACCTGAAGAGACCCAGTACTTC.

The chain's CDR3 is CASSREGHPNQPQHF. CDR3 coding DNA: TGTGCCAGCAGCCGGGAGGGGCACCCCAATCAGCCCCAGCATTTT. V is TRBV6-6 and J is TRBJ1-5; D perhaps matches TRBD1 (5 bases). The CDR3 is 15 amino acids. V lost 6 bases and J 3 bases, leaving 15 bases between the germline ends. Germline V CDR1 and CDR2: MNHNY, SVGAGI (reference sequence).

The chain employs TRBV7-2 and TRBJ2-3; D is ambiguous. The length of the CDR3 is 13 residues. V lost 2 bases and J 0 bases, leaving 3 bases between the germline ends. The germline CDR1 and CDR2 sequences are SGHTA and FQGNSA. The CDR3 nucleotides read TGTGCCAGCAGCTTATCCAGCACAGATACGCAGTATTTT. Protein sequence: CASSLSSTDTQYF.

This chain links TRBV9 with TRBJ2-3, with D uncertain. Per germline, CDR1 SGDLS and CDR2 YYNGEE. Trimming took 4 bases from V and 3 from J, leaving 9 bases between them. CDR3 length equals 13 residues. The CDR3 bases are TGTGCCAGCAGCTTACGCCTTACAGATACGCAGTATTTT. Its protein is CASSLRLTDTQYF.

The V and J genes are TRBV28 and TRBJ1-4; a weak D match, TRBD1 (6 bases). The CDR3 is 14 amino acids. V lost 3 bases, J lost 7 bases, and 12 bases lay in between. Germline lookup yields CDR1 MDHEN and CDR2 SYDVKM. The CDR3: CASSFGGTIEKLFF. In nucleotides, the CDR3 is TGTGCCAGCAGTTTTGGCGGGACAATTGAAAAACTGTTTTTT.

This clone was recorded once. The chain recombines TRBV2 with TRBJ2-2; 7 bases are shared with TRBD2. The germline V gene encodes CDR1 SNHLY and CDR2 FYNNEI. CDR3 size: 15 residues. V lost 6 bases to trimming and J lost 0 bases; unmatched junction nucleotides: 4. CDR3 loop: CASSLLAANTGELFF. The CDR3 nucleotides are TGTGCCAGCAGCCTTCTAGCGGCGAACACCGGGGAGCTGTTTTTT.

The rearrangement joins TRBV29-1 to TRBJ2-5; D is possibly TRBD1 (6 bases). Germline CDR1 SQVTM, CDR2 ANQGSEA. V dropped 1 base and J dropped 3 bases, with 9 bases sitting between them. The CDR3 contains 13 residues. CDR3 bases: TGCAGCGTTGAAGTTAACAGGGAAGAGACCCAGTACTTC. This sequence encodes CSVEVNREETQYF.

CDR3 in DNA: TGTGCCAGCACCTCTGGTGGGGTCTTCGATGGCTACACCTTC. Its translation: CASTSGGVFDGYTF. J is TRBJ1-2 and V is TRBV28; no firm D call. The CDR3 contains 14 residues. Per germline, CDR1 MDHEN and CDR2 SYDVKM. V dropped 7 bases and J dropped 6 bases, with 18 bases sitting between them.

The chain has TRBV28 and TRBJ1-2; D not certain. The CDR3 runs 14 residues. V lost 3 bases to trimming and J lost 0 bases, with 8 bases between them. Germline-derived CDR1 and CDR2 are MDHEN and SYDVKM. CDR3 sequence: CASSFTAANYGYTF. The CDR3 coding sequence is TGTGCCAGCAGTTTCACAGCAGCTAACTATGGCTACACCTTC.

Only a few counts were recorded for this clone. The chain links TRBV4-2 to TRBJ2-1, with D hard to call. The ends were cut back, 1 base at V and 9 bases at J, with 4 bases in the middle. Germline CDR1 LGHNA, CDR2 YNFKEQ. The CDR3 consists of 11 residues. CDR3 nucleotides: TGTGCCAGCAGCCAAGGGGTTGAGCAGTTCTTC. It yields the protein CASSQGVEQFF.